This T cell receptor (beta chain) was captured by sequencing in a study of blood T cell repertoires in COVID-19. For the study at large: COVID-19 samples from acute and convalescent phases originated in the United States, Italy and Spain. The analysed material was cDNA or gDNA that came from T cells, B-cell-depleted T cells, or PBMCs.

Authors' analysis steps: Cell counts per sample came from amplifying reference gene primers. The data were produced by immunoSEQ multiplex PCR, yet TCRdb's version contains in-frame clones alone and is incomplete. V and J calls and clone size are as listed in that table; D and trimming were resolved from the DNA. The sample records tens of thousands of clones, over 65% being singletons. In germline, CDR1 is MNHEY, CDR2 SVGEGT. The junction had 10 bases not matched to a gene; V was cut back by 0 bases and J by 8 bases. The CDR3 has 16 amino acids. The receptor comes from a human donor in a cohort sampled during active COVID-19. The chain joins TRBV6-2 or TRBV6-3 to TRBJ2-4; 7 bases match TRBD2. The sample taken for sequencing was peripheral blood. The CDR3 region is CASSYSQGGRLYIQYF. The CDR3 DNA reads as TGTGCCAGCAGTTACTCCCAGGGAGGGCGTCTTTACATTCAGTACTTC.